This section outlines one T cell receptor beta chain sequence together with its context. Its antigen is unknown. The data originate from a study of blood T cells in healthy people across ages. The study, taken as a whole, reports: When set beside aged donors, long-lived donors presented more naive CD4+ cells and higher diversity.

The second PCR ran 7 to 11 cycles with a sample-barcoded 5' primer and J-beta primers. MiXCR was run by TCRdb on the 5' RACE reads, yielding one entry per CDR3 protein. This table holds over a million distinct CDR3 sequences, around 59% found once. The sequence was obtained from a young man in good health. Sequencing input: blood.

The CDR3 is CASSGGDYYEQYF. CDR3 DNA sequence: TGTGCCAGCAGCGGTGGGGACTACTACGAGCAGTACTTC. The chain has TRBV9 and TRBJ2-7, with 7 bases lining up with TRBD2. Trimming at V came to 3 bases and at J to 3 bases, leaving 3 bases not matched to a gene. Germline V gene sequence: CDR1 SGDLS, CDR2 YYNGEE. The CDR3 is 13 amino acids. Full variable domain (outside the CDR3, taken from reference TRBV9 and TRBJ2-7): DSGVTQTPKHLITATGQRVTLRCSPRSGDLSVYWYQQSLDQGLQFLIQYYNGEERAKGNILERFSAQQFPDLHSELNLSSLELGDSALYFCASSGGDYYEQYFGPGTRLTVT.